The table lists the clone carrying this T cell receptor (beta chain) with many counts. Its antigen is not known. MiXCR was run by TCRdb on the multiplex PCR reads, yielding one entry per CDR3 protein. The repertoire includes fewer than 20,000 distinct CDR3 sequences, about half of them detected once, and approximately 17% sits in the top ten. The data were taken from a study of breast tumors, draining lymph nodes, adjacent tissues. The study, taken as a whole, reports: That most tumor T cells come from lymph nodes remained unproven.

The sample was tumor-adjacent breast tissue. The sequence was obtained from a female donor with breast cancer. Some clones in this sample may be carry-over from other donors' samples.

This CDR3 reads CASTLGVAGGTDTQYF. CDR3 coding DNA: TGCGCCAGCACCCTGGGGGTAGCGGGAGGCACAGATACGCAGTATTTT. The rearrangement joins TRBV5-1 to TRBJ2-3, with 9 positions matching TRBD2. Per the germline V gene, CDR1 is SGHRS and CDR2 is YFSETQ. Germline trimming cut 6 bases from V and 1 base from J; bases unmatched to any gene: 9. CDR3 length: 16 amino acids.